These 8 T cell receptor beta chains were all obtained from the same sample, sequenced in a study of T-cell reconstitution after alpha-beta-depleted transplantation in children (dated by TCRdb to 2016 to 2018). The treatment or condition label here, explained by the study, means: allogeneic hematopoietic cell transplantation with graft depleted of TCRalphabeta T cells and CD19 B cells. The protocol used for the library was PCR. Sequencing instrument: Illumina HiSeq 2500. TCR libraries were prepared with molecular barcoding, using unique molecular identifiers to normalize TCRbeta repertoire quantification. Through fastp at Q25 and MiXCR, TCRdb rebuilt clones from the public reads, retaining in-frame beta chains. Rows are unified per CDR3 protein, each entry keeping the most common DNA and genes. This sample comprises approximately 800,000 distinct CDR3 sequences, about 15% of them detected only once. About 4.6% of the sample belongs to the ten largest clones.

The specimen was PBMCs, mostly from graft donor cells, collected 360 days after TCRalphabeta/CD19-depleted stem cell transplant. The receptors come from a male patient between 5 and 17 years old who had a stem cell transplant for acute lymphoblastic leukemia, so the T cells may come from the graft donor.

The chain combines TRBV20-1 with TRBJ2-7; no firm D call. CDR3 length: 14 amino acids. The V end was cut by 0 bases, the J end by 3 bases, with 12 bases between. Per germline, CDR1 DFQATT and CDR2 SNEGSKA (reference sequence). In nucleotides, the CDR3 is TGCAGTGCTAGAGATCCATGGAACCTCTACGAGCAGTACTTC. This codes for CSARDPWNLYEQYF.

The rearrangement uses TRBV5-1 and TRBJ2-3; D is possibly TRBD2 (5 bases). Germline CDR1 reads SGHRS; CDR2 reads YFSETQ. This CDR3 has 15 residues. V dropped 4 bases and J dropped 5 bases, with 17 bases sitting between them. CDR3 nucleotides: TGCGCCAGCAGCGAGGGCCAGCTGGGTGGAGATACGCAGTATTTT. Translating gives CASSEGQLGGDTQYF.

The V and J genes are TRBV9 and TRBJ2-7; the D gene is possibly TRBD2 (6 bases). The length of the CDR3 is 14 residues. V gave up 0 bases and J gave up 4 bases, with 11 bases separating them. Germline CDR1 SGDLS, CDR2 YYNGEE. The DNA of the CDR3 is TGTGCCAGCAGCGTAGCGGGAGCGGGTTACGAGCAGTACTTC. Its translation: CASSVAGAGYEQYF.

In DNA form, the CDR3 reads TGTGCCATCTATCCAGGGTCGGGCAGCCGCATGAACACTGAAGCTTTCTTT. This encodes CAIYPGSGSRMNTEAFF. The chain carries TRBV10-3 and TRBJ1-1, with a possible D match to TRBD1 (5 bases). Germline V lookup: CDR1 ENHRY, CDR2 SYGVKD. The V end lost 8 bases, the J end lost 0 bases, and 22 bases lay between the germline ends. CDR3 length: 17 amino acids.

The rearrangement joins TRBV6-5 to TRBJ2-7; tentatively, D is TRBD1 (6 bases). Germline CDR1 is MNHEY and CDR2 is SVGAGI. Trimming left V 2 bases short and J 5 bases short, with 13 bases between. The CDR3 extends over 14 amino acids. The CDR3 loop reads CASSYGTRGDEQYF. The CDR3 bases are TGTGCCAGCAGTTACGGGACAAGAGGGGACGAGCAGTACTTC.

The J gene is TRBJ2-7, the V gene TRBV27; TRBD1 matches at 8 bases. V shed 3 bases and J 4 bases; nucleotides not matched to a gene: 8. The CDR3 is 15 amino acids. From germline, CDR1 is MNHEY and CDR2 SMNVEV (reference sequence). Here the CDR3 reads CASSFFQGAWYEQYF. Written as DNA, the CDR3 is TGTGCCAGCAGTTTCTTTCAGGGGGCATGGTACGAGCAGTACTTC.

The gene calls are TRBV5-6 and TRBJ2-4, with D perhaps TRBD1 or TRBD2 (5 bases each). The CDR3 length is 17 residues. V lost 3 bases to trimming and J lost 0 bases, with 16 bases between them. In germline, CDR1 is SGHDT, CDR2 YYEEEE. The DNA of the CDR3 is TGTGCCAGCAGCTGGGGGTCCAACAGTCTAGCCAAAAACATTCAGTACTTC. It translates to CASSWGSNSLAKNIQYF.

The chain recombines TRBV4-1 with TRBJ1-1; 10 positions match TRBD1. Germline V CDR1 and CDR2: MGHRA, YSYEKL. J lost 7 bases, V lost 4 bases, and 9 bases had no gene match. The CDR3 length is 15 residues. CDR3 protein: CASSRAPGQGNEAFF. The CDR3 DNA sequence: TGCGCCAGCAGCCGGGCCCCGGGACAGGGGAATGAAGCTTTCTTT.